This entry concerns a single T cell receptor (beta chain). Germline CDR1 and CDR2: LNHDA and SQIVND (reference sequence). The CDR3 totals 12 residues. The V gene lost 8 bases and the J gene lost 8 bases, with 13 bases spanning the gap. This record comes from a study of shared clonotypes between healthy human individuals. The table came from immunoSEQ multiplex PCR; TCRdb's copy has only in-frame clones and leaves some out. There are under 600,000 clones in the sample; almost 97% occur only once, and around 0.058% lies in the top ten. The receptor was isolated from a woman aged 25 to 45 in good health. The V gene is TRBV19, the J gene TRBJ1-5; TRBD1 might be the D (6 bases). What was sequenced was naive CD4+ T cells sorted from blood. Regarding subset: CD45RA+ positively selected. Written as DNA, the CDR3 is TGTGCCAGTCGTGACAGGTATGAGCCCCAGCATTTT. This codes for CASRDRYEPQHF.